This entry features one T cell receptor (beta chain) sequence. It lacks a known antigen. No qualities accompany the bases; no much larger clone lies one base away. V is cut by 0 bases and J by 1 base, and the space between the germline ends is 10 bases. From the cysteine up to the phenylalanine, the CDR3 has a length of 16 residues. Just the 48-base CDR3 DNA is kept, in frame starting at base 1. CDR1 MNHEY and CDR2 SVGAGI are derived from the germline V gene. The donors were around 39 Caucasian individuals from Russia, aged roughly 6 to 100 years, who were systemically healthy. Roughly 10 milliliters of peripheral blood were drawn from each donor into EDTA-treated Vacutainer tubes. Ficoll-Paque density-gradient centrifugation was used to isolate PBMCs, with at least 7 million per sample. Total RNA was extracted from PBMCs with Trizol reagent, with at least 5.5 micrograms obtained per sample. The percentages of naive CD45RAhigh/CD27high T cells were determined by flow cytometry on a PBMC aliquot from every donor.

This sample is drawn from a study of blood T cells in healthy people across ages (dated by TCRdb to the mid-2010s). Notes on the research overall: In model experiments, template switching captured about one uniquely barcoded TCR beta cDNA molecule for every two T cells. To avoid experimental bias, donors of different ages were distributed randomly across sequencing lanes. The donors were divided into four age groups: young (average roughly 15 years), middle-aged (about 40), aged (62) and long-lived (82). The study measured age-related changes in TCR beta repertoire diversity using deep sequencing normalized with unique cDNA molecular identifiers. Using the same blood draw, the study looked at two additional independent replicas of 1 million unique cDNA reads for two donors, one aged 18 to 30 and the other aged 80 or older.

Library preparation used 5' RACE. Sequencing was carried out with an Illumina HiSeq 2500. A second PCR of roughly 7 to 11 cycles was performed with a sample-barcoded 5' primer and a J-beta primer mix. A unique molecular identifier was introduced onto each TCR beta cDNA molecule by a template-switch 5' adaptor carrying 12 random nucleotides. At least 2.5 million CDR3-containing paired-end reads were obtained from each sample. All of the RNA was converted into first-strand cDNA using the Mint cDNA synthesis kit, with a TRBC-specific oligonucleotide serving as the primer. All cDNA was treated with uracil-DNA glycosylase and then went through a first 18-cycle PCR with the universal primers M1SS and BC2_uni_R. The paper's data handling went like this. For normalization, 1 million high-quality reads, each with a distinct molecular identifier, were randomly selected from each sample. Reads with shared molecular identifiers were discarded instead of being binned into consensus sequences. MiTCR, set to a Q25 quality threshold and the strictest error-elimination algorithm, was used for CDR3 identification, clonotype clustering and error correction. Lower-bound total TCR beta diversity was estimated with a nonparametric unseen species model using Euler transformation. Through fastp at Q25 and MiXCR, TCRdb rebuilt clones from the public reads, retaining in-frame beta chains. A single entry per CDR3 protein holds the most common genes and DNA from its merged rows. Clone size and V and J calls follow TCRdb, not the original study. Here the sample has 910,000 or so distinct CDR3 sequences; about 53% occur a single time. The ten largest clones represent about 22% of the sample.

Broad study findings and their caveats: Observed TCR beta diversity correlated strongly with the percentage of naive T cells measured by flow cytometry. Compared with the aged group, more naive CD4+ T cells, fewer expanded clones and increased TCR diversity were shown by the long-lived group, suggesting age selection. As age increased, observed TCR beta diversity per million T cells dropped in a roughly linear way, and a significant reduction was already evident by age 40. Total diversity estimates from one million sequenced T cells were considered lower bounds and underestimates. Donor CMV infection status was unknown, potentially confounding age-related changes in expanded clonotypes. Since profiling was done on bulk unsorted PBMCs, naive and antigen-experienced compartments could not be conclusively compared.

The sample was blood. This chain is built from TRBV6-5 and TRBJ1-3; the D gene is unclear. This TCR was sampled from a woman between 55 and 75 years old in good health. The DNA sequence is TGTGCCAGCAGTTACTCGAGATGGGGATCTGGAAACACCATATATTTT. Translation gives CASSYSRWGSGNTIYF.